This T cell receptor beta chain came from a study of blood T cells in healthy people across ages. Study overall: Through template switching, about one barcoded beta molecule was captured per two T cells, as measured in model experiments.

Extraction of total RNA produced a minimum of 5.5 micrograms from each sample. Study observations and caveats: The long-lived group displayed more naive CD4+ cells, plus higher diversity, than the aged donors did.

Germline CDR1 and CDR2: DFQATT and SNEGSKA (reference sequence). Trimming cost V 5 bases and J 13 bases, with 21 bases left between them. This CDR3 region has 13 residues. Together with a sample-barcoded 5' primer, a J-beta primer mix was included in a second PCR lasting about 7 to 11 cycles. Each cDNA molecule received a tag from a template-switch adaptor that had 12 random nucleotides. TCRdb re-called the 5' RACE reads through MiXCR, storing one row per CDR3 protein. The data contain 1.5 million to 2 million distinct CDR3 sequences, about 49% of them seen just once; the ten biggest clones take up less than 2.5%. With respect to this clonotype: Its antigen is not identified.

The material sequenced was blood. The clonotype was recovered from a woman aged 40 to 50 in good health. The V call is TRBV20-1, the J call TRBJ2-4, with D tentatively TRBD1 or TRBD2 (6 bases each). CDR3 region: CSADPGVRREQYF. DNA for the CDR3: TGCAGTGCTGACCCAGGGGTTCGGAGGGAGCAGTACTTC.